Following are 21 T cell receptor beta chains from one sample sequenced in a study of PD-1 blockade in classical Hodgkin lymphoma. The patients all showed relapse after autologous stem cell transplantation, while their brentuximab vedotin exposure varied. Generated by immunoSEQ multiplex PCR, the TCRdb table keeps only in-frame clones and is missing some. The profile shows approximately 25,000 clones, 70% to 80% of them singletons. Sequences were derived from peripheral blood mononuclear cells (PBMCs), sampled before the second cycle of nivolumab. The source is a human donor with classical Hodgkin lymphoma.

The chain is built from TRBV2 and TRBJ2-2; 11 positions agree with TRBD1. The CDR3 sequence is 18 residues long. The germline V gene has CDR1 SNHLY and CDR2 FYNNEI. V trimming: 6 bases; J trimming: 5 bases; junction bases outside the gene matches: 14. DNA of the CDR3: TGTGCCAGCAGACTGGGACAGGGGGTTCGCCTCGGGACCGGGGAGCTGTTTTTT. This sequence encodes CASRLGQGVRLGTGELFF.

J is TRBJ1-2 and V is TRBV6-5; TRBD1 might be the D (5 bases). V was clipped by 0 bases and J by 2 bases, with 7 bases between them. Germline lookup yields CDR1 MNHEY and CDR2 SVGAGI. The CDR3 totals 14 residues. CDR3 loop: CASSYSGGNYGYTF. CDR3 in DNA: TGTGCCAGCAGTTACTCGGGGGGGAACTATGGCTACACCTTC.

This chain links TRBV28 with TRBJ2-2; 8 nucleotides line up with TRBD2. The V gene's germline CDR1 is MDHEN and CDR2 SYDVKM. V was clipped by 7 bases and J by 0 bases; unmatched bases: 10. The CDR3 covers 17 residues. CDR3 sequence: CASTPLAGRTNTGELFF. Written as DNA, the CDR3 is TGTGCCAGCACCCCTTTAGCGGGAAGAACGAACACCGGGGAGCTGTTTTTT.

V usage is TRBV7-9 and J usage is TRBJ2-5, with TRBD2 matching over 7 bases. CDR3 length: 17 amino acids. In germline, CDR1 is SEHNR, CDR2 FQNEAQ (reference sequence). V lost 1 base, J lost 5 bases, and 13 bases stayed unmatched. CDR3 sequence: CASSLVRGSLLPETQYF. CDR3 bases: TGTGCCAGCAGCTTAGTGCGCGGGAGTTTGCTACCTGAGACCCAGTACTTC.

This chain uses TRBV21-1 with TRBJ2-1. TRBV21-1 is assigned pseudogene status. The CDR3 is 19 residues long. The CDR3 sequence: CASSTSKLGAGMHHNEQFF. CDR3 in DNA: TGTGCCAGCAGCACTTCCAAACTGGGGGCGGGAATGCACCACAATGAGCAGTTCTTC.

The chain combines TRBV6-5 with TRBJ2-7, with 8 bases fitting TRBD1. There are 15 residues in the CDR3. CDR1 MNHEY and CDR2 SVGAGI come from the germline V gene. The J segment lost 5 bases and the V segment lost 5 bases, leaving 11 bases of the junction unmatched. This chain's CDR3 is CASSRLGTGGHEQYF. The CDR3 DNA follows: TGTGCCAGCAGTAGACTCGGGACAGGTGGGCACGAGCAGTACTTC.

V and J are TRBV7-9 and TRBJ1-3, with D possibly being TRBD1 (5 bases). The V gene's germline CDR1 is SEHNR and CDR2 FQNEAQ (reference sequence). The length of the CDR3 is 14 residues. V was shortened by 2 bases and J by 6 bases, with 11 bases between the two germline ends. CDR3 DNA: TGTGCCAGCAGCTTAAACCAGGGCTCAAACACCATATATTTT. Protein: CASSLNQGSNTIYF.

V usage is TRBV27 and J usage is TRBJ2-1; D gene ambiguous. This CDR3 is built from 13 residues. Germline V lookup: CDR1 MNHEY, CDR2 SMNVEV (reference sequence). Deletions cut 0 bases from V and 4 bases from J, with 4 bases between. The CDR3 loop is CASSLSKYNEQFF. CDR3 sequence (DNA): TGTGCCAGCAGTTTATCGAAATACAATGAGCAGTTCTTC.

The CDR3 DNA sequence: TGTGCCAGCAGTTATACAGAGGCGGAAGGCTACACCTTC. This sequence encodes CASSYTEAEGYTF. The V and J genes are TRBV2 and TRBJ1-2; D is undetermined. There are 13 residues in the CDR3. The V gene's germline CDR1 is SNHLY and CDR2 FYNNEI. V shed 5 bases and J shed 8 bases, with 15 bases lying between them.

The V call is TRBV9, the J call TRBJ1-4; TRBD1 matches at 8 bases. Germline-derived CDR1 and CDR2 are SGDLS and YYNGEE. The trim removed 4 bases at V and 5 bases at J, leaving 7 bases unmatched. The CDR3 loop spans 15 amino acids. CDR3 in amino acids: CASSPWTGWNEKLFF. The CDR3 DNA follows: TGTGCCAGCAGCCCCTGGACAGGGTGGAATGAAAAACTGTTTTTT.

This clone is termed medium-sized. The chain uses TRBV7-3 and TRBJ2-3; the match to TRBD2 covers 10 bases. J lost 5 bases, V lost 8 bases, and 7 bases had no gene match. The CDR3 covers 14 residues. From germline, CDR1 is SGHTA and CDR2 FQGTGA. In DNA, the CDR3 is TGTGCCAGCTCTCGGCTAGCGGGAGTAGATACGCAGTATTTT. Translated: CASSRLAGVDTQYF.

This clone was seen only once. This chain connects TRBV7-3 to TRBJ2-2; D gene ambiguous. The germline V gene has CDR1 SGHTA and CDR2 FQGTGA. The CDR3 runs 15 residues. The germline V and J ends were trimmed by 5 bases and 5 bases, with 15 bases remaining between them. The CDR3: CASSQSTSETGELFF. CDR3 nucleotides: TGTGCCAGCAGCCAATCCACCTCGGAGACCGGGGAGCTGTTTTTT.

The chain joins TRBV4-3 to TRBJ2-3, with 8 bases identical to TRBD2. Germline CDR1 is LGHNA and CDR2 is YSLEER. CDR3 size: 17 residues. The V gene end was trimmed by 1 base and the J gene end by 4 bases; junction bases not matched to a gene: 10. The CDR3 region has the DNA TGCGCCAGCAGCCAAGTCGCCAGCGGGAGTTTCTCAGATACGCAGTATTTT. Translation gives CASSQVASGSFSDTQYF.

The rearrangement links TRBV11-1 to TRBJ1-1, with D possibly TRBD1 on 5 matching bases. This CDR3 region has 12 residues. V was cut by 7 bases and J by 9 bases, with 15 bases left in between. Germline V CDR1 and CDR2: SGHAT, FQDESV (reference sequence). The CDR3: CASTARGTQAFF. CDR3 DNA: TGTGCCAGCACCGCCCGAGGGACCCAAGCTTTCTTT.

This clone was observed a single time. The rearrangement links TRBV27 to TRBJ1-6; D is ambiguous. The germline CDR1 and CDR2 sequences are MNHEY and SMNVEV (reference sequence). The V end was cut by 0 bases, the J end by 6 bases, with 6 bases between. The CDR3 contains 14 residues. CDR3 loop: CASSLSPINSPLHF. The CDR3 bases are TGTGCCAGCAGTTTATCGCCCATTAATTCACCCCTCCACTTT.

V and J are TRBV6-5 and TRBJ1-2; TRBD1 aligns across 9 bases. This CDR3 is built from 15 residues. With 5 bases clipped from V and 1 base from J, the junction kept 5 bases outside the gene matches. The germline V gene has CDR1 MNHEY and CDR2 SVGAGI. CDR3 sequence reads: CASSRPGQGNYGYTF. In nucleotides, the CDR3 is TGTGCCAGCAGTCGACCGGGACAGGGTAACTATGGCTACACCTTC.

This clone turned up a few times. This chain uses TRBV5-6 with TRBJ1-5; 8 bases agree with TRBD1. The CDR3 extends over 16 amino acids. CDR1 is SGHDT, CDR2 YYEEEE, per germline. The J segment lost 3 bases and the V segment lost 2 bases, leaving 7 bases of the junction unmatched. CDR3 in amino acids: CASSFWGQVHNQPQHF. CDR3 nucleotides: TGTGCCAGCAGCTTTTGGGGACAGGTTCACAATCAGCCCCAGCATTTT.

The genes are TRBV19 and TRBJ2-3; 14 nucleotides line up with TRBD2. The length of the CDR3 is 17 residues. Germline V gene lookup returns CDR1 LNHDA and CDR2 SQIVND (reference sequence). V lost 10 bases and J lost 6; bases outside the gene matches: 15. The CDR3 loop reads CATRSVGTSGSTDTQYF. The CDR3 DNA reads TGTGCCACCAGGTCGGTCGGGACTAGCGGGAGTACGGATACGCAGTATTTT.

The J gene is TRBJ1-1, the V gene TRBV29-1; D might be TRBD1 (5 bases). This CDR3 contains 14 residues. The V and J ends lost 3 bases and 2 bases respectively, with 13 bases between them. The germline CDR1 and CDR2 sequences are SQVTM and ANQGSEA. The CDR3 loop reads CSVEGTLGNTEAFF. CDR3 bases: TGCAGCGTTGAGGGGACCCTCGGTAACACTGAAGCTTTCTTT.

The chain couples TRBV27 to TRBJ2-7; D call uncertain. Per germline, CDR1 MNHEY and CDR2 SMNVEV (reference sequence). The CDR3 loop spans 14 amino acids. V was clipped by 0 bases and J by 4 bases, with 10 bases between them. The CDR3 DNA reads as TGTGCCAGCAGTTTATCTTTGACTCATTACGAGCAGTACTTC. It translates to CASSLSLTHYEQYF.

The rearrangement uses TRBV18 and TRBJ1-3; 7 nucleotides agree with TRBD1. With 2 bases clipped from V and 1 base from J, the junction kept 8 bases outside the gene matches. CDR3 size: 17 residues. The germline gives CDR1 KGHSH, CDR2 LQKENI. CDR3 nucleotide sequence: TGTGCCAGCTCACCAGTAGGGGACAGACTTTCTGGAAACACCATATATTTT. Translating gives CASSPVGDRLSGNTIYF.